This T cell receptor (beta chain) was recovered during a study of cytotoxic CD8 clonotypes in ibrutinib-treated CLL. The overall study: Across the patients, around 10 were relapsed/refractory, around 16 treatment-naive and about 18 IGHV unmutated. It was after a median about 11 months of treatment, range 6 to 36, that response samples were taken. Study-wide points: Elevated clonality accompanied ibrutinib response, with a return toward baseline values at progression. Progressing and sustained-remission patients had different sampling times.

TCRdb's copy holds only in-frame clones and misses some; the assay was immunoSEQ multiplex PCR. The sample has some 30,000 clones, about three quarters seen once; the top ten hold around 50%. This clone was observed a few times. The antigen remains undetermined. The sequence was obtained from a human donor with chronic lymphocytic leukemia. The sample consisted of PBMCs, taken after 36 months of ibrutinib treatment.

Written as DNA, the CDR3 is TGTGCCAGCAGGAACTACGGGGACTATGGCTACACCTTC. This translates into CASRNYGDYGYTF. This rearrangement joins TRBV2 to TRBJ1-2; D unresolved. The CDR3 spans 13 residues. The germline V gene has CDR1 SNHLY and CDR2 FYNNEI. Between the trimmed V and J ends, which lost 6 bases and 3 bases, there was a span of 11 bases.